A selection of T cell receptor beta chains follows, all from one sample in a study of T cell responses to AZD1222 COVID-19 vaccine. The data were produced by immunoSEQ multiplex PCR, yet TCRdb's version contains in-frame clones alone and is incomplete. The data contain approximately 190,000 clones, around 86% of them singletons. Sequenced material: peripheral blood, taken on day 0 of MenACWY control vaccination. The source of these receptors is an adult in good health. The CDR3 runs from the conserved cysteine through the conserved F or W. Each record gives: J gene, clone size, V gene, D gene, CDR3 DNA, CDR3 protein. A D gene is named only where the DNA matches it firmly. Clone sizes are given selectively: once, few, many, or a class where the clone is expanded.

>TRBJ2-2|NA|TRBV9|NA
TGTGCCAGCAGCGTAGCGGACACCGGGGAGCTGTTTTTT
CASSVADTGELFF
>TRBJ2-3|NA|TRBV9|NA
TGTGCCAGCAGCGTAGCACAGGGACTTAGCACAGATACGCAGTATTTT
CASSVAQGLSTDTQYF
>TRBJ1-2|NA|TRBV5-1|NA
TGCGCCAGCAGCTCCGACAGCCCCTATGGCTACACCTTC
CASSSDSPYGYTF
>TRBJ2-7|NA|TRBV7-9|TRBD2
TGTGCCAGCAGCTTAGAAACTAGCGCTAAACCTGAGCAGTACTTC
CASSLETSAKPEQYF
>TRBJ1-1|NA|TRBV20-1|NA
TGCAGTGGGGGGACATCCCCTGAAGCTTTCTTT
CSGGTSPEAFF
>TRBJ2-5|NA|TRBV19|TRBD2
TGTGCCAGTAGTAGAGTAGCGGGAGTGGTAGAGACCCAGTACTTC
CASSRVAGVVETQYF
>TRBJ2-1|NA|TRBV5-1|NA
TGCGCCAGCAGCGGCCCAATCCCCGGGGGAAATGAGCAGTTCTTC
CASSGPIPGGNEQFF
>TRBJ2-7|NA|TRBV4-3|NA
TGCGCCAGCAGCCAAGCTGGTAACAGCTTTCACGAGCAGTACTTC
CASSQAGNSFHEQYF
>TRBJ2-5|NA|TRBV11-2|NA
TGTGCCAGCAGCTTAGAGGAGACCCAGTACTTC
CASSLEETQYF
>TRBJ2-5|NA|TRBV28|NA
TGTGCCAGCAGTAAACCTCAGGGTTCGGAGACCCAGTACTTC
CASSKPQGSETQYF
>TRBJ1-4|NA|TRBV7-2|NA
TGTGCCAGCAGCTTAGCATTCGCGACTAATGAAAAACTGTTTTTT
CASSLAFATNEKLFF
>TRBJ2-3|NA|TRBV9|TRBD1
TGTGCCAGCAGCGGAGACAGGGGTGGATCAGATACGCAGTATTTT
CASSGDRGGSDTQYF
>TRBJ2-3|NA|TRBV5-5|NA
TGTGCCAGCAGCTTGAGTCAGGGGCGATCGCCCTTAGATACGCAGTATTTT
CASSLSQGRSPLDTQYF
>TRBJ1-5|NA|TRBV11-3|TRBD1
TGTGCCAGCAGCTTAGAAGTCGGCAGGGGGGGAGGTCAGCCCCAGCATTTT
CASSLEVGRGGGQPQHF
>TRBJ2-7|NA|TRBV7-9|NA
TGTGCCAGCAGCTTTGGGGGGCGCGAGCAGTACTTC
CASSFGGREQYF
>TRBJ2-7|NA|TRBV18|TRBD1
TGTGCCAGCTCACTAGCCGGGACAGGGAACTACGAGCAGTACTTC
CASSLAGTGNYEQYF
>TRBJ2-3|NA|TRBV30|NA
TGTGCCGCCCCGGGACCTCTCACAGATACGCAGTATTTT
CAAPGPLTDTQYF
>TRBJ1-5|few|TRBV7-8|TRBD1
TGTGCCAGCAGCTGGGACAGAAATCAGCCCCAGCATTTT
CASSWDRNQPQHF
>TRBJ2-2|once|TRBV18|NA
TGTGCCAGCTCACCGGACCGCACCGGGGAGCTGTTTTTT
CASSPDRTGELFF
>TRBJ2-5|NA|TRBV27|TRBD1
TGTGCCAGCAGTCCCGGGACAGGGGGCACTCGGGCCCAGTACTTC
CASSPGTGGTRAQYF
>TRBJ2-3|NA|TRBV7-9|NA
TGTGCCAGCAGCCCTATTATCGGAGGGGAACGCACAGATACGCAGTATTTT
CASSPIIGGERTDTQYF
>TRBJ2-5|NA|TRBV30|NA
TGTGCCTGGAGTGGCGTTGCGGGGCAAGAGACCCAGTACTTC
CAWSGVAGQETQYF
>TRBJ2-1|NA|TRBV19|TRBD2
TGTGCCAGTAGTGCAGGGACTAGCGGGGTCAATGAGCAGTTCTTC
CASSAGTSGVNEQFF
>TRBJ1-1|NA|TRBV10-1|TRBD1
TGCGCCAGCAGTCCAGGGGGGGTCAACACTGAAGCTTTCTTT
CASSPGGVNTEAFF
>TRBJ2-2|NA|TRBV7-3|TRBD1
TGTGCCAGCAGCTCGGACAGGGCGAACACCGGGGAGCTGTTTTTT
CASSSDRANTGELFF
>TRBJ1-6|NA|TRBV7-2|NA
TGTGCCAGCAGCTTAGTGGCAGGGGCAAATAATTCACCCCTCCACTTT
CASSLVAGANNSPLHF
>TRBJ1-5|NA|TRBV7-2|NA
TGTGCCAGCAGCTTTGTAGGGGGGGGCAATCAGCCCCAGCATTTT
CASSFVGGGNQPQHF
>TRBJ2-7|NA|TRBV18|NA
TGTGCCAGCTCACCTTTCCCCTCTAGGGAGCAGGAGTACTTC
CASSPFPSREQEYF
>TRBJ2-5|once|TRBV18|NA
TGTGCCAGCTCACCCGCAGGGCAAGAGACCCAGTACTTC
CASSPAGQETQYF
>TRBJ2-1|NA|TRBV4-3|TRBD2
TGCGCCAGCAGCCAGGGACCGGGACTAGCGGGGACTGAGCAGTTCTTC
CASSQGPGLAGTEQFF
>TRBJ2-6|NA|TRBV10-3|TRBD1
TGTGCCATCAGTGGGGGGGACAGGGAGGGCTCTGGGGCCAACGTCCTGACTTTC
CAISGGDREGSGANVLTF
>TRBJ2-2|NA|TRBV6-5|NA
TGTGCCAGCATTACGTCCTGGGACACCGGGGAGCTGTTTTTT
CASITSWDTGELFF
>TRBJ2-2|NA|TRBV7-9|TRBD2
TGTGCCAGCAGCACCCCCGGGGTAGCGGGGGAACTTAGCACCGGGGAGCTGTTTTTT
CASSTPGVAGELSTGELFF
>TRBJ2-7|NA|TRBV5-1|NA
TGCGCCAGCAGCGATGCATCAGGGGCCTACGAGCAGTACTTC
CASSDASGAYEQYF
>TRBJ2-2|once|TRBV2|NA
TGTGCCAGCAGGGGCACCTCCACCGGGGAGCTGTTTTTT
CASRGTSTGELFF
>TRBJ1-3|NA|TRBV21-1|NA
TGTGCCAGCAGCAGGTTGATCGGAAACACCATATATTTT
CASSRLIGNTIYF
>TRBJ2-7|NA|TRBV3-1/TRBV3-2|TRBD1
TGTGCCAGCAGCCGACAGGGGGTAAAGTACGAGCAGTACTTC
CASSRQGVKYEQYF
>TRBJ2-5|NA|TRBV5-1|TRBD2
TGCGCCAGCACCAAAATAGCGGGAGTCGAAGAGACCCAGTACTTC
CASTKIAGVEETQYF
>TRBJ1-4|NA|TRBV18|TRBD1
TGTGCCAGCTCACCAACGGGACAGGTGGATGAAAAACTGTTTTTT
CASSPTGQVDEKLFF
>TRBJ2-2|NA|TRBV6-5|NA
TGTGCCAGCAGTTACTCTAGTGGGGGAAGCGGGGAGCTGTTTTTT
CASSYSSGGSGELFF
>TRBJ2-7|once|TRBV5-6|TRBD2
TGTGCCAGCAGCTGGGGGCTAGCGGGAGTTGTATCGTCCTACGAGCAGTACTTC
CASSWGLAGVVSSYEQYF
>TRBJ1-1|NA|TRBV5-3|NA
TGTGCCAGAAGCTTAAAGGCCAGGTTGAACACTGAAGCTTTCTTT
CARSLKARLNTEAFF
>TRBJ1-4|NA|TRBV15|NA
TGTGCCACCAGCAGAGACCCCGGGAATAATGAAAAACTGTTTTTT
CATSRDPGNNEKLFF
>TRBJ1-1|once|TRBV5-4|TRBD1
TGTGCCAGCAGCCCCGGACAGGGGAACACTGAAGCTTTCTTT
CASSPGQGNTEAFF
>TRBJ2-7|NA|TRBV2|NA
TGTGCCAGCAGTGGTCAGGGGACCTACGAGCAGTACTTC
CASSGQGTYEQYF
>TRBJ1-2|NA|TRBV28|NA
TGTGCCAGCAGTTCCCGGACTGCGCAGGAGGGCTACACCTTC
CASSSRTAQEGYTF
>TRBJ2-7|NA|TRBV5-4|NA
TGTGCCAGCAGCCCGGGACGGCAGAGCTCCTACGAGCAGTACTTC
CASSPGRQSSYEQYF
>TRBJ2-2|NA|TRBV4-3|TRBD2
TGCGCCAGCAGCCAAGATGCCCTAGCGGGGGTCACCGGGGAGCTGTTTTTT
CASSQDALAGVTGELFF
>TRBJ2-2|NA|TRBV2|NA
TGTGCCAGCAGTGAAAGTAGGTCTACCGGGGAGCTGTTTTTT
CASSESRSTGELFF
>TRBJ1-5|NA|TRBV6-1|TRBD1
TGTGCCAGCAGTGACGGGACAGGGGTGGTTCAGCCCCAGCATTTT
CASSDGTGVVQPQHF
>TRBJ2-1|NA|TRBV4-3|TRBD2
TGCGCCAGCAGCCAAGATCGGGCGGGGGGGCCTGATGAGCAGTTCTTC
CASSQDRAGGPDEQFF
>TRBJ1-2|NA|TRBV4-3|NA
TGCGCCAGCAGCCAAGATTGGGACACGAACTATGGCTACACCTTC
CASSQDWDTNYGYTF
>TRBJ2-6|few|TRBV5-1|NA
TGCGCCAGCAGCCCCCGATCAAACTCTGGGGCCAACGTCCTGACTTTC
CASSPRSNSGANVLTF